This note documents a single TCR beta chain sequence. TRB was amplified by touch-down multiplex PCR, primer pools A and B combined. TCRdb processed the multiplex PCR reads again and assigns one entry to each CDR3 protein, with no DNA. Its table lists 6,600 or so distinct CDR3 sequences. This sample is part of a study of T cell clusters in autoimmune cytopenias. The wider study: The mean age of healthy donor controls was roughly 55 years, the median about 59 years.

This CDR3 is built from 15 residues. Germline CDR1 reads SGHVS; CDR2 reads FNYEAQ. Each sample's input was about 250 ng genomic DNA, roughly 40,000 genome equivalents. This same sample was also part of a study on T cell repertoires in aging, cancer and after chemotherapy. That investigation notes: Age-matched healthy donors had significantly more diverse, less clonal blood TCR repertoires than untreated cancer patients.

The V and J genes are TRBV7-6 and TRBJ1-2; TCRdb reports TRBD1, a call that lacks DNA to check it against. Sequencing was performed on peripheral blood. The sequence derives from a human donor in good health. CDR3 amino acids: CASSGGQGINYGYTF. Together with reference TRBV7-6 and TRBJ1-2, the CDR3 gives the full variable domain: GAGVSQSPRYKVTKRGQDVALRCDPISGHVSLYWYRQALGQGPEFLTYFNYEAQQDKSGLPNDRFSAERPEGSISTLTIQRTEQRDSAMYRCASSGGQGINYGYTFGSGTRLTVV.